The 2 T cell receptor beta chains below come from one sample, sequenced in a study of CD8+CD57+ T cells in acquired aplastic anemia. The sequenced patients had an expansion of CD8+CD57+ cells seen by flow cytometry. CDR3 and TCR beta VDJ profiling relied on genomic DNA as the template. TCRdb re-analysed the reads in MiXCR, keeping a single row per CDR3 protein. This repertoire shows around 120,000 distinct CDR3 sequences, less than 50% found once; its top ten account for 2.6%. Sequenced input: sorted CD4+, CD8+, or CD8+CD57+ T cells (not recorded which) from PBMCs. The receptors come from a human donor with aplastic anemia.

The rearrangement links TRBV19 to TRBJ1-1; D may be TRBD1 (5 bases). Germline V gene data show CDR1 as LNHDA and CDR2 as SQIVND (reference sequence). This CDR3 is built from 14 residues. The V end lost 7 bases, the J end lost 8 bases, and 20 bases lay between the germline ends. The CDR3 nucleotides are TGTGCCAGTATCGCCAGTGATGGACACGTCGAAGCTTTCTTT. It translates to CASIASDGHVEAFF. Drawing the rest from reference TRBV19 and TRBJ1-1, the complete variable domain is DGGITQSPKYLFRKEGQNVTLSCEQNLNHDAMYWYRQDPGQGLRLIYYSQIVNDFQKGDIAEGYSVSREKKESFPLTVTSAQKNPTAFYLCASIASDGHVEAFFGQGTRLTVV.

This clonotype was detected only once. V is TRBV24-1 and J is TRBJ2-1; the D gene is possibly TRBD1 (5 bases). V lost 4 bases and J 1 base, leaving 10 bases between the germline ends. The CDR3 totals 15 residues. In germline, CDR1 is KGHDR, CDR2 SFDVKD. In DNA, the CDR3 is TGTGCCACCAGTGACCTGCACAGGTCCTACAATGAGCAGTTCTTC. It specifies CATSDLHRSYNEQFF.